These T cell receptor beta chains were read from a single sample in a study of T cell repertoires in cytomegalovirus infection. MiXCR was run by TCRdb on the reads, yielding one entry per CDR3 protein. Of about 300,000 distinct CDR3 sequences in the sample, about 25% are singletons; the top ten hold roughly 13%. The sequenced sample consisted of PBMCs. These receptors came from a human donor in good health (CMV status not recorded). Some clones in this sample may be carry-over from other donors' samples. Each CDR3 is given with its conserved first and last residue. A D gene is named only where the DNA matches it firmly. A row's size may be missing; if present it is once, few, many or a size class.

V gene: TRBV2
clone size: NA
J gene: TRBJ2-2
D gene: NA
CDR3 DNA: TGTGCCAGCACGGCGTTTCGGCCCCAGGGCGGGGAGCTGTTTTTT
CDR3 protein: CASTAFRPQGGELFF

V gene: TRBV4-1
clone size: NA
J gene: TRBJ1-2
D gene: TRBD1
CDR3 DNA: TGCGCCAGCAGCCCGTTGGGACAGGCAAACTATGGCTACACCTTC
CDR3 protein: CASSPLGQANYGYTF

V gene: TRBV29-1
clone size: NA
J gene: TRBJ2-6
D gene: TRBD1
CDR3 DNA: TGCAGCCCCCTGTCCCGGGACAGGGGGCAAACAGGGGCCAACGTCCTGACTTTC
CDR3 protein: CSPLSRDRGQTGANVLTF

V gene: TRBV19
clone size: few
J gene: TRBJ1-1
D gene: NA
CDR3 DNA: TGTGCCAGTAGTCCCCCTCCGCTGACGGCGAACACTGAAGCTTTCTTT
CDR3 protein: CASSPPPLTANTEAFF

V gene: TRBV19
clone size: few
J gene: TRBJ2-1
D gene: NA
CDR3 DNA: TGTGCCAGCCGGGAGCTAGCTGTTGATGAGCAGTTCTTC
CDR3 protein: CASRELAVDEQFF

V gene: TRBV28
clone size: NA
J gene: TRBJ1-2
D gene: NA
CDR3 DNA: TGTGCCAGCAGTTTAGGTCAGGTCTATTGCGACACCTTC
CDR3 protein: CASSLGQVYCDTF

V gene: TRBV6-5
clone size: NA
J gene: TRBJ1-1
D gene: NA
CDR3 DNA: TGTGCCAGCAACGGGTTTAAGAACACTGAAGCTTTCTTT
CDR3 protein: CASNGFKNTEAFF

V gene: TRBV4-3
clone size: NA
J gene: TRBJ2-7
D gene: TRBD2
CDR3 DNA: TGCGCCAGCAGCCAAGATACCGGGACTAGAGGCGAGCAGTACTTC
CDR3 protein: CASSQDTGTRGEQYF

V gene: TRBV7-8
clone size: few
J gene: TRBJ2-2
D gene: TRBD2
CDR3 DNA: TGTGCCAGCAGCTCGACTAGCGGGAACACCGGGGAGCTGTTTTTT
CDR3 protein: CASSSTSGNTGELFF

V gene: TRBV7-8
clone size: many
J gene: TRBJ2-7
D gene: NA
CDR3 DNA: TGTGCCAGCAGCTTCGGGGGCGACTCCTACGAGCAGTACTTC
CDR3 protein: CASSFGGDSYEQYF

V gene: TRBV6-5
clone size: NA
J gene: TRBJ2-7
D gene: TRBD1
CDR3 DNA: TGTGCCAGCAGGGAACAAGGACAGGGGCTGACCTACGAGCAGTACTTC
CDR3 protein: CASREQGQGLTYEQYF

V gene: TRBV18
clone size: many
J gene: TRBJ2-2
D gene: NA
CDR3 DNA: TGTGCCAGCTCACCATACGAGGCTACGAACACCGGGGAGCTGTTTTTT
CDR3 protein: CASSPYEATNTGELFF

V gene: TRBV29-1
clone size: many
J gene: TRBJ2-7
D gene: TRBD1
CDR3 DNA: TGCAGCGTCGAGGGACAGGTCATTGGAAACGAGCAGTACTTC
CDR3 protein: CSVEGQVIGNEQYF

V gene: TRBV12-3/TRBV12-4
clone size: NA
J gene: TRBJ2-5
D gene: NA
CDR3 DNA: TGTGCCAGCAGTCCTCGAGCGGAGACCCAGTACTTC
CDR3 protein: CASSPRAETQYF

V gene: TRBV20-1
clone size: NA
J gene: TRBJ2-3
D gene: TRBD2
CDR3 DNA: TGCAGTGTACCCGGGACTAGCGGAGACCCTAGCACAGATACGCAGTATTTT
CDR3 protein: CSVPGTSGDPSTDTQYF

V gene: TRBV7-2
clone size: many
J gene: TRBJ2-4
D gene: TRBD1
CDR3 DNA: TGTGCCAGCAGCCCGGGGACAGGGATCGCCAAAAACATTCAGTACTTC
CDR3 protein: CASSPGTGIAKNIQYF

V gene: TRBV7-2
clone size: many
J gene: TRBJ2-1
D gene: TRBD2
CDR3 DNA: TGTGCCAGCAGCTACACTAGCGGGAGGGAGGCCTACAATGAGCAGTTCTTC
CDR3 protein: CASSYTSGREAYNEQFF

V gene: TRBV10-3
clone size: NA
J gene: TRBJ2-3
D gene: NA
CDR3 DNA: TGTGCCATCAGCCCCGCGGGGAGTTCCGATACGCAGTATTTT
CDR3 protein: CAISPAGSSDTQYF

V gene: TRBV6-2/TRBV6-3
clone size: NA
J gene: TRBJ2-1
D gene: TRBD2
CDR3 DNA: TGTGCCAGCCACGGACTAGCGGGAGTCCAGCAGCAGTTCTTC
CDR3 protein: CASHGLAGVQQQFF